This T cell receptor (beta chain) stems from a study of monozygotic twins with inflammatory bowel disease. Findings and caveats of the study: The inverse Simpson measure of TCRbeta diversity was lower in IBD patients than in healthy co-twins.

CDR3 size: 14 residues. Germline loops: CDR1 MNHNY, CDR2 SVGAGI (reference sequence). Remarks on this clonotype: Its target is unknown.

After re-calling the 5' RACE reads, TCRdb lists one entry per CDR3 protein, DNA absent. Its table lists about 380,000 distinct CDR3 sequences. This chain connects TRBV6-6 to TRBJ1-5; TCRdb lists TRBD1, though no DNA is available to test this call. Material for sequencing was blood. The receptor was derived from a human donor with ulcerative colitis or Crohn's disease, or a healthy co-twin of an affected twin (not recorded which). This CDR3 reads CASSYGGANQPQHF.